Described below is a single TCR beta chain sequence and its context. What it binds is unknown. Amplification used 60 Vbeta primers and 13 Jbeta primers. Using immunoSEQ multiplex PCR, the repertoire was profiled, and TCRdb retains in-frame clones only, with some absent. Of 130,000 or so clones listed, roughly four fifths were seen once; the top ten hold 1.9%. The data belong to a study of cytomegalovirus exposure and HLA in healthy donors. Study as a whole: Earlier, 100 million to 120 million unique TCR beta sequences were recovered from around 180 million T cells by an analysis.

The study, taken as a whole, reports: Highly shared variants forming one cluster were likely a sequencing artifact. The Asian-associated ancestry cluster reportedly had fewer N-insertions than the approximately 700-donor mean in a later analysis.

The CDR3 is made up of 19 amino acids. V lost 0 bases and J lost 7; bases outside the gene matches: 15. Germline V lookup: CDR1 LGHNA, CDR2 YSLEER. The sample taken for sequencing was PBMCs. The chain couples TRBV4-3 to TRBJ2-1; 10 bases are shared with TRBD2. This TCR was recovered from a woman aged 40-49 years in good health and CMV-seronegative. CDR3 region: CASSQETSGLYGTKNEQFF. CDR3 DNA: TGCGCCAGCAGCCAAGAGACTAGCGGGTTGTATGGGACGAAGAATGAGCAGTTCTTC.